This TCR beta chain comes out of a study of beta chain features in type 1 diabetes. The CDR3 contains 15 residues. V lost 5 bases, J lost 6 bases, and 9 bases stayed unmatched. Germline CDR1 is SGHTA and CDR2 is FQGNSA. The whole isolated RNA underwent reverse transcription, so sequencing captured expressed TCRB transcripts. Regulatory, naive and central memory T cell samples averaged around 3.6 million reads. TCRdb's copy holds only in-frame clones and misses some; the assay was immunoSEQ multiplex PCR. The table includes 95,000 to 150,000 clones, roughly 17% detected once. General study points: Significant though moderate, a shortening of TCRB CDR3s appeared in all four CD4+ subsets of Type 1 diabetes patients. There were fewer insertions and more deletions at the VDJ junctions of type 1 diabetes patients.

To note about this clone: Antigen unknown.

The sequenced sample consisted of central memory CD4+ T cells from blood. The receptor was derived from a young man with type 1 diabetes. This chain links TRBV7-2 with TRBJ2-3; 9 bases fit TRBD2. The CDR3 DNA sequence: TGTGCCAGCAGCCAGAATAGCGGGGGAAGCGATACGCAGTATTTT. It specifies CASSQNSGGSDTQYF.